Below, 3 T cell receptor beta chains from the same sample are listed, as sequenced in a study of human T cells and chemical hapten exposure. MiXCR was run by TCRdb on the RACE reads, yielding one entry per CDR3 protein. The table shows some 70,000 distinct CDR3 sequences, with approximately 10% occurring only once. The time point was: pre-sensitization, week 0. The treatment was: therapeutic diphenylcyclopropenone sensitization with weekly scalp DPC. This material consisted of whole blood, taken in connection with sensitization to the hapten diphenylcyclopropenone (DPC). These TCRs come from a woman aged 45-60 years with alopecia areata. Some clones in this sample may be carry-over from other donors' samples.

There are a few counts of this clonotype. V and J are TRBV7-2 and TRBJ2-7; possible D gene TRBD1, 7 bases. Germline values: CDR1 SGHTA, CDR2 FQGNSA. The CDR3 has 16 residues. V was pared by 1 base and J by 2 bases, with 15 bases between. CDR3 DNA: TGTGCCAGCAGCTTAGGCGGGGCAGGGGGAGCCTACGAGCAGTACTTC. This gives the protein CASSLGGAGGAYEQYF.

The chain carries TRBV20-1 and TRBJ1-5; D is ambiguous. The CDR3 contains 13 residues. The V and J ends lost 2 bases and 4 bases respectively, with 9 bases between them. Germline loops: CDR1 DFQATT, CDR2 SNEGSKA (reference sequence). The DNA of the CDR3 is TGCAGTGCTAGATCCGCGGGGAATCAGCCCCAGCATTTT. This encodes CSARSAGNQPQHF.

This clonotype was recorded at least ten times. CDR3 sequence (DNA): TGTGCCAGCAGCCAAGATCTCAGGGACACTGAAGCTTTCTTT. It yields the protein CASSQDLRDTEAFF. The chain couples TRBV4-2 to TRBJ1-1; possible D gene TRBD1, 5 bases. Trimming took off 0 bases at V and 3 bases at J, with 8 bases between the two ends. The CDR3 sequence is 14 residues long. Germline lookup yields CDR1 LGHNA and CDR2 YNFKEQ.